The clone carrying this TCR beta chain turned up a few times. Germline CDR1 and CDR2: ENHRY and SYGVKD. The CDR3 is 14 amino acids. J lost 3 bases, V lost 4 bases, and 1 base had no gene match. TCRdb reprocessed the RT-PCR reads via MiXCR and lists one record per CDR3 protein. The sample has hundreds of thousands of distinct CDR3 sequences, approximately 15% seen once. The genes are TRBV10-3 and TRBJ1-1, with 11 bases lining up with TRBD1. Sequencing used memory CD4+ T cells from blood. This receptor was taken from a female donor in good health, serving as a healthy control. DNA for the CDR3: TGTGCCATCAGTGGGGACAGGGGGGACACTGAAGCTTTCTTT. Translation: CAISGDRGDTEAFF.